Included here is one T cell receptor (beta chain) sequence, with context. Its antigen has not been determined. Sequencing used an Illumina HiSeq 2000. 5'RACE template switching, by which a universal primer site and unique molecular identifiers were added, was used to make TCR beta cDNA libraries. cDNA synthesis was primed from the TCR beta constant segment and was followed by two successive PCR amplification steps. From the authors' description of their analysis: MIGEC was used to demultiplex reads and group the reads by UMI, and MiTCR was used to assemble and quantify clonotypes. To exclude erroneous sequences, any TCR cDNA sequence not supported by at least two reads was discarded. The tcR package was used for downstream repertoire analysis, and clonotypes were matched across fractions by CDR3 nucleotide sequence plus V segment. VDJmatch was used to annotate antigen specificity against VDJdb, with one amino acid substitution allowed in CDR3. TCRdb reprocessed the reads; each CDR3 protein sequence makes one entry, and DNA is unavailable. The V and J calls come from TCRdb's annotation, not from the publication. The table for this sample lists approximately 380,000 distinct CDR3 sequences. 5% to 5.5% of the sample goes to the ten largest clones.

The data derive from a study of T cells expressing NK-cell markers (dated by TCRdb to about 2020). For context, the study as a whole: Three sorted T-cell subsets (CD3+CD56+NKG2C+, CD3+CD56+NKG2C- and CD3+CD56-NKG2C+) from fewer than 10 donors had their TCR beta-chain repertoires profiled. Among the eight sequenced donors, only one was HCMV-seronegative, while the other seven were HCMV-seropositive. Randomly selected healthy volunteers, three men and five women, were used as the eight sequenced donors. Illumina HiSeq 2000/2500, MiSeq or NextSeq was used to sequence libraries as 2 x 150 bp reads. Points the paper makes about the study in general: In over 5 donors, the dominant CD3+CD56+NKG2C+ clonotypes were among the top 10 CD8+ clonotypes and accounted for roughly 1.0-8% of CD8+ T cells. Whether the expanded NKG2C-expressing T cell clones were specific for HCMV antigens was left unclear. Those dominant clonotypes were again the most abundant among CD3+CD56-NKG2C+ cells in a handful of donors, at roughly 28.3-65%.

To determine HCMV serostatus, a commercial ELISA kit was used to detect HCMV-specific IgG in serum. Ficoll density gradient centrifugation was used to isolate peripheral blood mononuclear cells from blood. The CDR3 sequence holds 13 residues, the cysteine and phenylalanine included. No nucleotide data were recorded. Looking up the germline V gene (reference sequence) yields CDR1 LNHDA and CDR2 SQIVND. This receptor was taken from a man aged 18 to 69 in good health. The rearrangement joined TRBV19 to TRBJ2-2. Sequencing used blood T cells: a sorted CD56 or NKG2C T cell subset, CD4+ or CD8+ T cells, or bulk PBMC T cells (not recorded which). CDR3 reads: CASRFIYTGELFF.